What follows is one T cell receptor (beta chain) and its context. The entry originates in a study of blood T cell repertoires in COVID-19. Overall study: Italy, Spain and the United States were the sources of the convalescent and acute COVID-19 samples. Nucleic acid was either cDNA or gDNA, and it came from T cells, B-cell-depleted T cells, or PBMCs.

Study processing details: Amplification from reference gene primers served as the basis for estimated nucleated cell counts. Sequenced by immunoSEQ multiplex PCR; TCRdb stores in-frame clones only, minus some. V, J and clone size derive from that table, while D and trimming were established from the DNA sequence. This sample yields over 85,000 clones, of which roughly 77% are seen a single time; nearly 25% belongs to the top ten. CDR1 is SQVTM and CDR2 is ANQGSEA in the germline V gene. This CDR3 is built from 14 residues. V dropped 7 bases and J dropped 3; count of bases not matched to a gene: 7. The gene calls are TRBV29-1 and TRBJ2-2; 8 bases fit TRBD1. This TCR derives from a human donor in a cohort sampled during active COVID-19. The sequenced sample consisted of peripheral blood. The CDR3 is CSGTGGSYTGELFF. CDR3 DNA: TGCAGCGGAACAGGGGGTAGTTACACCGGGGAGCTGTTTTTT.